The next 17 T cell receptor beta chains were all read from a single sample in a study of cytomegalovirus exposure and HLA in healthy donors. Both 60 Vbeta primers and 13 Jbeta primers went into the PCR. TCRdb keeps only in-frame clones here, not all; method: immunoSEQ multiplex PCR. The sample has approximately 190,000 clones, almost 85% seen once. Input material: PBMCs. The receptors here all came from a boy younger than 18 in good health and CMV-seronegative.

This sequence joins TRBV25-1 and TRBJ1-1; the D is unclear. Germline loops: CDR1 MGHDK, CDR2 SYGVNS. V lost 2 bases to trimming and J lost 1 base, with 8 bases between them. The CDR3 loop spans 14 amino acids. The CDR3 DNA reads as TGTGCCAGCAGTGAACCCCACAAGAACACTGAAGCTTTCTTT. Amino acids: CASSEPHKNTEAFF.

In its sample, this clone was seen a few times. CDR3 in amino acids: CASSSLADNTIYF. The CDR3 DNA is TGTGCCAGCAGCTCCCTGGCAGATAACACCATATATTTT. The J gene is TRBJ1-3, the V gene TRBV7-2; D remains unclear. Germline values: CDR1 SGHTA, CDR2 FQGNSA. The length of the CDR3 is 13 residues. Trimming cost V 4 bases and J 7 bases, with 11 bases left between them.

The sample holds one count of this clone. The chain couples TRBV7-2 to TRBJ2-2, with D maybe TRBD2 (5 bases). Germline V lookup: CDR1 SGHTA, CDR2 FQGNSA. The CDR3 is 19 amino acids. The germline V and J ends were trimmed by 2 bases and 1 base, with 20 bases remaining between them. The CDR3: CASSLRGTSRFLNTGELFF. The CDR3 DNA sequence: TGTGCCAGCAGCTTACGGGGTACTAGTCGTTTCTTGAACACCGGGGAGCTGTTTTTT.

V gene TRBV28 combines with J gene TRBJ2-7; weak D call: TRBD2 (5 bases). Trimming stripped 7 bases from V and 4 bases from J, with 14 bases between. Germline V gene data show CDR1 as MDHEN and CDR2 as SYDVKM. The CDR3 is 13 residues long. The chain's CDR3 is CASTLDSVYEQYF. DNA for the CDR3: TGTGCCAGCACCCTGGACTCCGTATACGAGCAGTACTTC.

CDR3 protein: CASSPLLGGGANVLTF. CDR3 coding DNA: TGTGCCAGCAGCCCATTGTTGGGGGGTGGGGCCAACGTCCTGACTTTC. The rearrangement uses TRBV9 and TRBJ2-6, with D perhaps matching TRBD2 (6 bases). Germline V gene sequence: CDR1 SGDLS, CDR2 YYNGEE. The length of the CDR3 is 16 residues. The ends were cut back, 4 bases at V and 3 bases at J, with 14 bases in the middle.

The rearrangement joins TRBV9 to TRBJ2-3; TRBD2 might be the D (6 bases). In germline, CDR1 is SGDLS, CDR2 YYNGEE. The CDR3 runs 14 residues. Trimming pared 0 bases from V and 2 bases from J, leaving 7 bases between. The CDR3 reads CASSVGGDTDTQYF. The CDR3 nucleotides read TGTGCCAGCAGCGTAGGCGGGGACACAGATACGCAGTATTTT.

The rearrangement uses TRBV30 and TRBJ2-7; 7 positions match TRBD1. The length of the CDR3 is 15 residues. Germline-derived CDR1 and CDR2 are GTSNPN and SVGIG (reference sequence). J gave up 3 bases and V 0 bases, and 8 bases lay outside the gene matches. The CDR3 loop reads CAWSVQGLRGYEQYF. The CDR3 region has the DNA TGTGCCTGGAGTGTACAGGGGCTGAGGGGCTACGAGCAGTACTTC.

The genes are TRBV18 and TRBJ1-2, with 8 bases matching TRBD1. CDR3 length: 14 amino acids. Germline V gives CDR1 KGHSH, CDR2 LQKENI. V was pared by 4 bases and J by 8 bases, with 9 bases of the junction left unmatched. The CDR3 sequence is CASSRQQGAGGYTF. The CDR3 nucleotides read TGTGCCAGCTCACGGCAGCAGGGGGCGGGAGGCTACACCTTC.

This rearrangement joins TRBV18 to TRBJ2-7, with D uncertain. This CDR3 contains 14 residues. The germline V gene has CDR1 KGHSH and CDR2 LQKENI. Trimming pared 8 bases from V and 0 bases from J, leaving 14 bases between. The CDR3 DNA reads TGTGCCAGCCACCCGGAAAGGAGCTCCTACGAGCAGTACTTC. Encoded protein: CASHPERSSYEQYF.

The chain is built from TRBV30 and TRBJ1-6; 10 bases are shared with TRBD1. The CDR3 loop spans 15 amino acids. CDR1 and CDR2 from the germline V gene are GTSNPN and SVGIG (reference sequence). CDR3 bases: TGTGCTTCTACGTCGGGACAGGGGTATAATTCACCCCTCCACTTT. It encodes CASTSGQGYNSPLHF.

The V call is TRBV5-5, the J call TRBJ2-1, with 9 bases aligning to TRBD2. The CDR3 has 16 residues. The germline V gene has CDR1 SGHKS and CDR2 YYEKEE (reference sequence). Germline trimming cut 6 bases from V and 9 bases from J; bases unmatched to any gene: 16. The DNA for the CDR3 is TGTGCCAGCATCCCACGATGGCGGGAGGGCAGCAGTGAGCAGTTCTTC. It yields the protein CASIPRWREGSSEQFF.

This chain connects TRBV19 to TRBJ1-2; maybe TRBD1 (6 bases). The germline V gene encodes CDR1 LNHDA and CDR2 SQIVND (reference sequence). CDR3 length: 12 residues. V lost 5 bases to trimming and J lost 8 bases, with 12 bases between them. The CDR3 spells CASSQQGRGYTF. The DNA of the CDR3 is TGTGCCAGTAGTCAACAGGGTCGGGGCTACACCTTC.

The V and J genes are TRBV27 and TRBJ2-1, with 9 bases aligning to TRBD2. The CDR3 length is 15 residues. CDR1 and CDR2 from the germline V gene are MNHEY and SMNVEV (reference sequence). Trimming at V came to 4 bases and at J to 5 bases, leaving 6 bases not matched to a gene. The CDR3 sequence: CASSYTPSGDNEQFF. CDR3 bases: TGTGCCAGCAGTTACACTCCTAGCGGGGACAATGAGCAGTTCTTC.

The chain carries TRBV11-2 and TRBJ2-1; D is undetermined. In germline, CDR1 is SGHAT, CDR2 FQNNGV. Trimming left V 3 bases short and J 14 bases short, with 14 bases between. The CDR3 loop spans 12 amino acids. The CDR3 DNA is TGTGCCAGCAGCTTGCTTCTCCAGAAAGAGTTCTTC. Its translation: CASSLLLQKEFF.

This clone has just one count. The rearrangement joins TRBV10-2 to TRBJ2-3, with no clear D. Germline V gene data show CDR1 as WSHSY and CDR2 as SAAADI. Between the trimmed V and J ends, which lost 0 bases and 4 bases, there was a span of 8 bases. The CDR3 extends over 14 amino acids. The CDR3 region has the DNA TGCGCCAGCAGTGAGTCCTCTAGTCCAGATACGCAGTATTTT. Translating gives CASSESSSPDTQYF.

The V call is TRBV7-9, the J call TRBJ1-2; D unclear. The CDR3 loop spans 12 amino acids. Trimming took 5 bases from V and 10 from J, leaving 14 bases between them. In germline, CDR1 is SEHNR, CDR2 FQNEAQ (reference sequence). CDR3 amino acids: CASSPDRRDYTF. The CDR3 DNA follows: TGTGCCAGCAGCCCGGACCGGAGGGACTACACCTTC. Using reference TRBV7-9 and TRBJ1-2 for the parts outside the CDR3, the full variable domain is DTGVSQNPRHKITKRGQNVTFRCDPISEHNRLYWYRQTLGQGPEFLTYFQNEAQLEKSRLLSDRFSAERPKGSFSTLEIQRTEQGDSAMYLCASSPDRRDYTFGSGTRLTVV.

The chain uses TRBV9 and TRBJ1-2, with TRBD1 matching 7 bases. V shed 4 bases and J 6 bases; nucleotides not matched to a gene: 21. The CDR3 is made up of 18 amino acids. CDR1 is SGDLS, CDR2 YYNGEE, per germline. The CDR3 coding sequence is TGTGCCAGCAGCACCCGTCGGACAGGATCGCGTCACATGGATGGCTACACCTTC. Protein product: CASSTRRTGSRHMDGYTF.